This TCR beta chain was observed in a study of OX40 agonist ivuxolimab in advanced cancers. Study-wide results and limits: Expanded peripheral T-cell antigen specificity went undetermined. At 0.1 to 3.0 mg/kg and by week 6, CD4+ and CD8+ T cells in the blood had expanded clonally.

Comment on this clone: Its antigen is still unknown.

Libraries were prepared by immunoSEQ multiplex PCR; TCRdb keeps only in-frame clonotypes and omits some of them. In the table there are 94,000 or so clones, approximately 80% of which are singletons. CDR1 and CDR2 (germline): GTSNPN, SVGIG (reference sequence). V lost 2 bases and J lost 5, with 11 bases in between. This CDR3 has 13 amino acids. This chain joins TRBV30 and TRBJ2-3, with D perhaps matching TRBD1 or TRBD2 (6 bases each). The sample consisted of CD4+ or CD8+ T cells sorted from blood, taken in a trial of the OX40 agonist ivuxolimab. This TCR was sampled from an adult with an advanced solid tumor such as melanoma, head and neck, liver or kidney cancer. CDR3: CAWSRGAGDTQYF. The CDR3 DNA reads TGTGCCTGGAGTAGGGGGGCCGGAGATACGCAGTATTTT. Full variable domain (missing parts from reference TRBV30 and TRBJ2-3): SQTIHQWPATLVQPVGSPLSLECTVEGTSNPNLYWYRQAAGRGLQLLFYSVGIGQISSEVPQNLSASRPQDRQFILSSKKLLLSDSGFYLCAWSRGAGDTQYFGPGTRLTVL.